These 24 T cell receptor beta chains originate from one sample sequenced in a study of identical twins. TCRdb reprocessed the 5' RACE reads with MiXCR, giving one entry per CDR3 protein. The data contain around 230,000 distinct CDR3 sequences, roughly 10% of them singletons. The sample taken for sequencing was memory (CD45RO+) T cells sorted from blood. These receptors all stem from a woman aged 18-29 years in good health.

In this sample, this clonotype turned up many times. The chain links TRBV5-1 to TRBJ2-3; no definite D call. Germline values: CDR1 SGHRS, CDR2 YFSETQ. Trimming stripped 0 bases from V and 3 bases from J, with 5 bases between. The CDR3 length is 13 residues. The CDR3 loop reads CASSLEWTDTQYF. The CDR3 bases are TGCGCCAGCAGCTTGGAGTGGACAGATACGCAGTATTTT.

This clonotype appeared a few times. The chain has TRBV7-8 and TRBJ1-1, with D unresolved. The length of the CDR3 is 13 residues. Trimming shortened V by 2 bases and J by 6 bases, and 10 bases separated the two germline ends. Germline CDR1 and CDR2: SGHVS and FQNEAQ. The CDR3 sequence is CASSLQGFSEAFF. DNA of the CDR3: TGTGCCAGCAGCTTACAAGGGTTCTCTGAAGCTTTCTTT. Together with reference TRBV7-8 and TRBJ1-1, the CDR3 gives the full variable domain: GAGVSQSPRYKVAKRGQDVALRCDPISGHVSLFWYQQALGQGPEFLTYFQNEAQLDKSGLPSDRFFAERPEGSVSTLKIQRTQQEDSAVYLCASSLQGFSEAFFGQGTRLTVV.

This clonotype has more than one count but fewer than ten. This chain joins TRBV5-1 and TRBJ2-3, with 8 bases lining up with TRBD2. This CDR3 region has 20 residues. Germline V gene lookup returns CDR1 SGHRS and CDR2 YFSETQ. The ends lost 0 bases at V and 1 base at J; junction bases unmatched: 16. The CDR3 DNA follows: TGCGCCAGCAGCTTGGCAGTGAAGCGACTAGCGTTACAGGGCACAGATACGCAGTATTTT. Protein product: CASSLAVKRLALQGTDTQYF.

This clonotype was seen ten or more times. The chain links TRBV20-1 to TRBJ2-3, with TRBD1 as a possible D gene (6 bases). CDR3 size: 14 residues. V shed 3 bases and J shed 4 bases, with 14 bases lying between them. The germline CDR1 and CDR2 sequences are DFQATT and SNEGSKA (reference sequence). The CDR3 DNA sequence: TGCAGTGCTAGTCGACAGGCCGGGGCAGATACGCAGTATTTT. It codes for CSASRQAGADTQYF.

This chain joins TRBV20-1 and TRBJ2-5; D is unclear. Germline CDR1 and CDR2: DFQATT and SNEGSKA (reference sequence). This CDR3 is 13 amino acids long. The V and J ends lost 2 bases and 0 bases respectively, with 7 bases between them. The CDR3 spells CSARRTYQETQYF. DNA of the CDR3: TGCAGTGCTAGACGAACGTACCAAGAGACCCAGTACTTC.

This clonotype has ten or more counts. This chain uses TRBV3-1 with TRBJ2-4; D ambiguous. From germline, CDR1 is LGHDT and CDR2 YNNKEL (reference sequence). The CDR3 is 12 amino acids. With 0 bases removed from V and 7 bases from J, the gap between germline ends came to 4 bases. CDR3 region: CASSQEGNIQYF. The CDR3 bases are TGTGCCAGCAGCCAAGAAGGCAACATTCAGTACTTC.

This chain joins TRBV11-2 and TRBJ2-2, with D perhaps matching TRBD1 (5 bases). The CDR3 is 15 residues long. From germline, CDR1 is SGHAT and CDR2 FQNNGV. V lost 1 base and J 4 bases, leaving 10 bases between the germline ends. The CDR3 DNA sequence: TGTGCCAGCAGCTTAGCGGACATGGTCACCGGGGAGCTGTTTTTT. Its protein is CASSLADMVTGELFF.

The CDR3 DNA reads as TGTGCCAGCAGTCCGACTGGGTTCCAAGAGACCCAGTACTTC. Its protein is CASSPTGFQETQYF. The V call is TRBV6-1, the J call TRBJ2-5; D unclear. CDR1 is MNHNS and CDR2 is SASEGT in the germline V gene. V lost 5 bases, J lost 1 base, and 11 bases lay in between. CDR3 length: 14 residues.

This clonotype showed up many times. The chain uses TRBV12-3 or TRBV12-4 and TRBJ2-7; 11 bases line up with TRBD2. The CDR3 extends over 15 amino acids. With V trimmed by 3 bases and J by 1 base, 2 bases remained unmatched. The chain's CDR3 is CASSFRTSGSYEQYF. The CDR3, as DNA: TGTGCCAGCAGTTTTCGGACTAGCGGGTCCTACGAGCAGTACTTC.

This clonotype was recorded at least ten times. The V gene is TRBV10-3, the J gene TRBJ2-2; D may be TRBD1 (6 bases). V lost 8 bases to trimming and J lost 2 bases, with 15 bases between them. Germline lookup yields CDR1 ENHRY and CDR2 SYGVKD. The CDR3 is 15 residues long. CDR3 residues: CAISPGRGNTGELFF. The CDR3 DNA sequence: TGTGCCATCTCACCCGGCAGGGGCAACACCGGGGAGCTGTTTTTT.

This clonotype was detected ten times or more. The chain employs TRBV30 and TRBJ2-3; 7 bases match TRBD1. The CDR3 consists of 12 residues. The V gene's germline CDR1 is GTSNPN and CDR2 SVGIG (reference sequence). J was trimmed by 2 bases and V by 7 bases; bases with no gene match: 3. The CDR3 DNA sequence: TGTGCCTCCGGGACAGTCACAGATACGCAGTATTTT. Translating gives CASGTVTDTQYF.

This clonotype showed up many times. V is TRBV5-5 and J is TRBJ2-7; no definite D call. CDR1 is SGHKS and CDR2 is YYEKEE in the germline V gene (reference sequence). The V end was cut by 1 base, the J end by 7 bases, with 12 bases between. CDR3 length: 13 residues. CDR3 loop: CASSLSGWLEQYF. The CDR3 nucleotides are TGTGCCAGCAGCTTGTCTGGATGGTTGGAGCAGTACTTC. The entire variable domain, with the rest obtained from reference TRBV5-5 and TRBJ2-7, is as follows: DAGVTQSPTHLIKTRGQQVTLRCSPISGHKSVSWYQQVLGQGPQFIFQYYEKEERGRGNFPDRFSARQFPNYSSELNVNALLLGDSALYLCASSLSGWLEQYFGPGTRLTVT.

This clonotype was recorded many times. The chain carries TRBV5-1 and TRBJ1-1; D is unresolved. Germline loops: CDR1 SGHRS, CDR2 YFSETQ. CDR3 length equals 13 residues. V dropped 0 bases and J dropped 5 bases, with 8 bases sitting between them. CDR3 loop: CASSLARKTEAFF. The CDR3 nucleotides are TGCGCCAGCAGCTTGGCTCGGAAGACTGAAGCTTTCTTT.

This clonotype was counted a few times. The chain carries TRBV6-6 and TRBJ1-1, with 7 bases lining up with TRBD1. The CDR3 runs 13 residues. Germline CDR1 and CDR2: MNHNY and SVGAGI (reference sequence). Trimming at V came to 6 bases and at J to 13 bases, leaving 14 bases not matched to a gene. CDR3 sequence (DNA): TGTGCCAGCAGCCCCGGGTCCAGGGGGAATGGTTTCTTT. Translating it yields CASSPGSRGNGFF.

Only a few counts were recorded for this clonotype. The rearrangement links TRBV5-1 to TRBJ1-1; TRBD1 is a possible D gene (6 bases). The CDR3 consists of 16 residues. The germline V and J ends were trimmed by 2 bases and 6 bases, with 20 bases remaining between them. In germline, CDR1 is SGHRS, CDR2 YFSETQ. The CDR3 DNA reads as TGCGCCAGCAGCTTAGAACGGATTTCAGGGGACGCTGAAGCTTTCTTT. This codes for CASSLERISGDAEAFF.

In its sample, this clonotype was seen many times. The V gene is TRBV6-5, the J gene TRBJ2-1; no firm D call. Germline V lookup: CDR1 MNHEY, CDR2 SVGAGI. The germline V and J ends were trimmed by 2 bases and 6 bases, with 11 bases remaining between them. The CDR3 has 14 residues. The CDR3 bases are TGTGCCAGCAGTTACGAGGCGGAATCCAATGAGCAGTTCTTC. Translated: CASSYEAESNEQFF.

Ten or more counts support this clonotype. The rearrangement uses TRBV12-3 or TRBV12-4 and TRBJ1-2; no firm D call. The ends were cut back, 3 bases at V and 7 bases at J, with 3 bases in the middle. This CDR3 is 10 amino acids long. The chain's CDR3 is CASSLAGYTF. The CDR3 bases are TGTGCCAGCAGTTTGGCTGGCTACACCTTC.

The chain couples TRBV15 to TRBJ2-1; D ambiguous. CDR3 length equals 15 residues. CDR1 and CDR2 from the germline V gene are LNHNV and YYDKDF (reference sequence). The V and J ends lost 0 bases and 0 bases respectively, with 6 bases between them. CDR3 nucleotides: TGTGCCACCAGCAGAGACCCGGACTCCTACAATGAGCAGTTCTTC. Protein: CATSRDPDSYNEQFF.

This clonotype was recorded a few times. The V gene is TRBV3-1, the J gene TRBJ2-1, with TRBD2 matching over 12 bases. CDR1 LGHDT and CDR2 YNNKEL come from the germline V gene (reference sequence). V shed 11 bases and J 0 bases; nucleotides not matched to a gene: 20. This CDR3 region has 20 residues. Written as DNA, the CDR3 is TGTGCCTCCTGCCGAGAGACTAGCGGGAGCATCGGATTCTCCTACAATGAGCAGTTCTTC. The encoded protein is CASCRETSGSIGFSYNEQFF.

There are a few counts of this clonotype. The V and J genes are TRBV10-3 and TRBJ1-1, with D tentatively TRBD1 (5 bases). The V end lost 6 bases, the J end lost 0 bases, and 8 bases lay between the germline ends. Germline CDR1 reads ENHRY; CDR2 reads SYGVKD. This CDR3 has 13 residues. CDR3 sequence (DNA): TGTGCCATCAGCAGGGAGCTGAACACTGAAGCTTTCTTT. This codes for CAISRELNTEAFF.

This CDR3 reads CASRGGTGNTGELFF. CDR3 DNA sequence: TGCGCCAGCAGAGGGGGGACAGGGAACACCGGGGAGCTGTTTTTT. The J gene is TRBJ2-2, the V gene TRBV5-1; 8 bases map to TRBD1. Germline-derived CDR1 and CDR2 are SGHRS and YFSETQ. This CDR3 comprises 15 residues. V lost 5 bases to trimming and J lost 1 base; unmatched junction nucleotides: 4.

This clonotype was seen many times. This chain joins TRBV7-9 and TRBJ2-5, with D possibly being TRBD1 or TRBD2 (5 bases each). Trimming took 1 base from V and 5 from J, leaving 17 bases between them. The CDR3 sequence is 16 residues long. Germline V lookup: CDR1 SEHNR, CDR2 FQNEAQ (reference sequence). DNA for the CDR3: TGTGCCAGCAGCTTAGAGGTTACAGGTTCGGGGGAGACCCAGTACTTC. This sequence encodes CASSLEVTGSGETQYF.

V and J are TRBV19 and TRBJ1-2; 7 bases agree with TRBD1. The germline CDR1 and CDR2 sequences are LNHDA and SQIVND (reference sequence). This CDR3 is 13 amino acids long. V shed 5 bases and J 8 bases; nucleotides not matched to a gene: 8. CDR3 nucleotide sequence: TGTGCCAGTAGTGCACAGGGGTGGGGCGGCTACACCTTC. Encoded protein: CASSAQGWGGYTF.

This clonotype was observed at least ten times. This rearrangement joins TRBV10-3 to TRBJ2-1; the D call may be TRBD1 or TRBD2 (5 bases each). Germline V CDR1 and CDR2: ENHRY, SYGVKD. V shed 10 bases and J shed 8 bases, with 18 bases lying between them. This CDR3 has 13 residues. CDR3 DNA sequence: TGTGCCAGCCGGGACGCGAATACGGATGAGCAGTTCTTC. Protein product: CASRDANTDEQFF.